This record concerns one TCR beta chain sequence. This record comes from a study of blood T cell repertoires in COVID-19. Study details: The analysed material was cDNA or gDNA that came from T cells, B-cell-depleted T cells, or PBMCs.

Some clones are missing from TCRdb's copy, which holds only in-frame ones; the method was immunoSEQ multiplex PCR. The sample lists about 110,000 clones, about 80% occurring once. The sample was peripheral blood. This receptor was taken from a man aged 70 or older with acute or convalescent COVID-19.

CDR3 in DNA: TGTGCCACCAGCCCGACAGGGAAAGATGAAAAACTGTTTTTT. It specifies CATSPTGKDEKLFF. The rearrangement uses TRBV15 and TRBJ1-4; 7 bases align to TRBD1. CDR1 LNHNV and CDR2 YYDKDF come from the germline V gene (reference sequence). The CDR3 consists of 14 residues. J was trimmed by 6 bases and V by 5 bases; bases with no gene match: 6.